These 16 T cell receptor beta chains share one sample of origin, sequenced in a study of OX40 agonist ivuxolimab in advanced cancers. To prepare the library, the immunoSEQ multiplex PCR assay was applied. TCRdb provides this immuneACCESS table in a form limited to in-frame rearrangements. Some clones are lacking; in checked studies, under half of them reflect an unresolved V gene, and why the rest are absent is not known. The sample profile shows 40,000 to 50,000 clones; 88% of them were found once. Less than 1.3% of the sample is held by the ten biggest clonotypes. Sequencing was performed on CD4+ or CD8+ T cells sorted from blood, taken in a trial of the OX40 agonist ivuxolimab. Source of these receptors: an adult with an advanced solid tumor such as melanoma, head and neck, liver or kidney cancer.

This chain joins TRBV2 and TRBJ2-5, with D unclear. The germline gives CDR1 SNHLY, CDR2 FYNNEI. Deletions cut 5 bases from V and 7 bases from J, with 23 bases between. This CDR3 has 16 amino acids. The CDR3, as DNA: TGTGCCAGCAGTCTGGGCCAGACGCTATCGGGTGGGACCCAGTACTTC. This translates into CASSLGQTLSGGTQYF.

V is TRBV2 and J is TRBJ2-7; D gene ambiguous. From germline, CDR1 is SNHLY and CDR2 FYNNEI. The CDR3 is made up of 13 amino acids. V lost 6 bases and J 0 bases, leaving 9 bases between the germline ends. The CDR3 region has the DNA TGTGCCAGCAGCAGAGTGTCCTCCTACGAGCAGTACTTC. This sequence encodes CASSRVSSYEQYF.

The CDR3: CASSGQALVAQYF. In DNA form, the CDR3 reads TGTGCCAGCAGTGGACAGGCCCTGGTGGCCCAGTACTTC. This rearrangement joins TRBV2 to TRBJ2-5; D is possibly TRBD1 (6 bases). Trimming left V 4 bases short and J 9 bases short, with 15 bases between. There are 13 residues in the CDR3. The germline V gene has CDR1 SNHLY and CDR2 FYNNEI.

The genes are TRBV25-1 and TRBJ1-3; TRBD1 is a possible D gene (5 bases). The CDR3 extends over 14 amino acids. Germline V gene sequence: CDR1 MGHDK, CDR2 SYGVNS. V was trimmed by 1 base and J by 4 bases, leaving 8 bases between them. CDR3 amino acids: CASSESDRGNTIYF. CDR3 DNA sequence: TGTGCCAGCAGTGAATCCGACAGAGGAAACACCATATATTTT.

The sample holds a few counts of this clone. The CDR3 loop is CAWRMEDEAFF. CDR3 nucleotide sequence: TGTGCCTGGAGGATGGAAGATGAAGCTTTCTTT. V usage is TRBV30 and J usage is TRBJ1-1; D is unclear. The germline V gene encodes CDR1 GTSNPN and CDR2 SVGIG (reference sequence). This CDR3 has 11 residues. The germline V and J ends were trimmed by 3 bases and 7 bases, with 9 bases remaining between them.

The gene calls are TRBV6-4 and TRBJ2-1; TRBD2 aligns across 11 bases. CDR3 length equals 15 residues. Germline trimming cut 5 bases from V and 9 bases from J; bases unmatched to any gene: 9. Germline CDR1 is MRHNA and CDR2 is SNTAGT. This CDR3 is CASSLELAGDVEQFF. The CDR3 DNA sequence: TGTGCCAGCAGTCTTGAACTAGCGGGAGACGTTGAGCAGTTCTTC.

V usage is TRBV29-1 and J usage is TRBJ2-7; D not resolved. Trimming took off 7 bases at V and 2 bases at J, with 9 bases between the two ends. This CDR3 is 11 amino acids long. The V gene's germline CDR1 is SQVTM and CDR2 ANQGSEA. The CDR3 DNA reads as TGCAGCGCAGCCGAGGCCTACGAGCAGTACTTC. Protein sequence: CSAAEAYEQYF.

The CDR3 loop is CASKFLRESGYTF. The CDR3 DNA follows: TGTGCCAGCAAGTTTCTTCGGGAGTCTGGCTACACCTTC. The V call is TRBV6-5, the J call TRBJ1-2; D call uncertain. From germline, CDR1 is MNHEY and CDR2 SVGAGI. This CDR3 comprises 13 residues. V was shortened by 7 bases and J by 7 bases, with 16 bases between the two germline ends.

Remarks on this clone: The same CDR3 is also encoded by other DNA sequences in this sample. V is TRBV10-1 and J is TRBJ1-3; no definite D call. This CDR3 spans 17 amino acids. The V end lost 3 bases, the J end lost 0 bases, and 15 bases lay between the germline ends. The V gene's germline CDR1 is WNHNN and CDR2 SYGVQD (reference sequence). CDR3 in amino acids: CASSEIVSGTSGNTIYF. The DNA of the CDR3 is TGCGCCAGCAGTGAAATCGTAAGCGGAACCTCTGGAAACACCATATATTTT.

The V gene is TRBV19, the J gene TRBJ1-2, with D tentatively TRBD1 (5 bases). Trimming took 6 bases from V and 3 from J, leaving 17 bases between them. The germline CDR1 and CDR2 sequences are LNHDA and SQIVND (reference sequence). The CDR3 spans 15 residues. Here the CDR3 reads CASSPPGGGDYGYTF. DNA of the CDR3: TGTGCCAGTAGCCCCCCGGGGGGAGGCGACTATGGCTACACCTTC.

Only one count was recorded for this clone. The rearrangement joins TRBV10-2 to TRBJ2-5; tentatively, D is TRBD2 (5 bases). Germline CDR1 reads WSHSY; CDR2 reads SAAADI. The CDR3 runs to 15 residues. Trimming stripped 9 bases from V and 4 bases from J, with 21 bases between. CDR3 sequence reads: CASSPRLASRETQYF. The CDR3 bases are TGCGCCAGTTCACCCCGTCTAGCCAGCAGAGAGACCCAGTACTTC.

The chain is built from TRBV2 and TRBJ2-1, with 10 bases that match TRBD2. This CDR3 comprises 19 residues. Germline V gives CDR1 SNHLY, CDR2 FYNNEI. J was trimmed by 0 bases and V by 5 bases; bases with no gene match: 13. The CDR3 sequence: CASSRGWTSGPSSYNEQFF. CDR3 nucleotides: TGTGCCAGCAGTCGGGGGTGGACTAGCGGACCTAGCTCCTACAATGAGCAGTTCTTC.

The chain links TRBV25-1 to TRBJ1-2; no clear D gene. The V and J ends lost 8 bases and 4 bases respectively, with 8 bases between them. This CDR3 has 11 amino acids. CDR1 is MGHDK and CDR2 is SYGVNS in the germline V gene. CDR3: CASLGFYGYTF. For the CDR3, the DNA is TGTGCCAGCTTAGGGTTCTATGGCTACACCTTC.

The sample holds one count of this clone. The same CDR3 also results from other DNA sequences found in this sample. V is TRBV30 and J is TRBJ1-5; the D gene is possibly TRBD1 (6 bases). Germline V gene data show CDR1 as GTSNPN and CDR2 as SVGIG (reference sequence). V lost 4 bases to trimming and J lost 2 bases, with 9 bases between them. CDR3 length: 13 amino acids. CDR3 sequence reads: CAWNEGGNQPQHF. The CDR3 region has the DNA TGTGCCTGGAATGAGGGGGGCAATCAGCCCCAGCATTTT.

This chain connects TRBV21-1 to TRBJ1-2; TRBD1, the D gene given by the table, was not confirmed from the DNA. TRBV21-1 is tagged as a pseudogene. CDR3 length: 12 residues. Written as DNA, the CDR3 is TGTGCCAGCAGCAAAGACAGGTTGGGCTACACCTTC. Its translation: CASSKDRLGYTF.

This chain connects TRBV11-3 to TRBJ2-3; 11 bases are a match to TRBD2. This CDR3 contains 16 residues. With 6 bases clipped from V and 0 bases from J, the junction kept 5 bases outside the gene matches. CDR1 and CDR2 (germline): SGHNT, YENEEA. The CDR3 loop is CASRKGTSGSTDTQYF. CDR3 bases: TGTGCCAGCAGAAAAGGGACTAGCGGAAGCACAGATACGCAGTATTTT. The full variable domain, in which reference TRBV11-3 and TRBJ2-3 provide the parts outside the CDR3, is EAGVVQSPRYKIIEKKQPVAFWCNPISGHNTLYWYLQNLGQGPELLIRYENEEAVDDSQLPKDRFSAERLKGVDSTLKIQPAELGDSAVYLCASRKGTSGSTDTQYFGPGTRLTVL.